This T cell receptor (beta chain) was profiled in a study of Ad26.COV2.S vaccination and SARS-CoV-2 variants. General study points: An underestimation of total T cell responses may have resulted from the TCR breadth and depth analyses.

This clone came up a few times. The antigen remains unidentified. CDR1 SGHTA and CDR2 FQGNSA come from the germline V gene. The CDR3 sequence is 15 residues long. The V segment lost 6 bases and the J segment 5 bases; nucleotides outside the gene matches: 10. Treatment of the sample: some 20 received Ad26.COV2.S at low or high dose, single or two shots; 5 received placebo; per-sample allocation not given. The investigators took samples on day 63 after the first vaccine or placebo injection. Here immunoSEQ multiplex PCR was the method, and the copy in TCRdb shows in-frame clones only, minus some. Here the sample spans roughly 510,000 clones, roughly 87% being singletons.

The receptor was isolated from a person aged 18 to 59 who received the Ad26.COV2.S COVID-19 vaccine or a placebo. The V and J genes are TRBV7-2 and TRBJ2-7; 10 bases match TRBD2. The starting material was peripheral blood, obtained in a trial of Ad26.COV2.S vaccine versus placebo. CDR3: CASRPSGRGFDEQYF. The CDR3 DNA follows: TGTGCCAGCAGACCTAGCGGGAGAGGGTTCGACGAGCAGTACTTC.